The present entry profiles one T cell receptor (beta chain) with its context. This entry belongs to a study of blood T cell repertoires in COVID-19. Generated by immunoSEQ multiplex PCR, the TCRdb table keeps only in-frame clones and is missing some. In the table there are roughly 150,000 clones, around 80% of which are singletons. CDR1 is LNHDA, CDR2 SQIVND, per germline (reference sequence). CDR3 size: 16 residues. Trimming shortened V by 2 bases and J by 3 bases, and 15 bases separated the two germline ends. Material: PBMCs or T cells enriched from blood (not recorded which). The chain uses TRBV19 and TRBJ2-3; a possible D gene is TRBD2 (7 bases). The receptor's source is a man between 65 and 85 years old who had been exposed to COVID-19. DNA of the CDR3: TGTGCCAGTAGTATATTCGGGGGGCGGGGAACAGATACGCAGTATTTT. This encodes CASSIFGGRGTDTQYF.